This T cell receptor (beta chain) was documented in a study of PD-1 blockade in classical Hodgkin lymphoma. Each and every patient relapsed after autologous stem cell transplantation, and patients got differing brentuximab vedotin exposure. Germline-derived CDR1 and CDR2 are SGHDT and YYEEEE. V dropped 2 bases and J dropped 4; count of bases not matched to a gene: 6. CDR3 length equals 15 residues. Sequenced by immunoSEQ multiplex PCR; TCRdb stores in-frame clones only, minus some. The table includes more than 55,000 clones, approximately 90% detected once. V gene TRBV5-6 combines with J gene TRBJ2-1; 7 nucleotides agree with TRBD1. The source is a human donor with classical Hodgkin lymphoma. The sequencing here drew on peripheral blood mononuclear cells (PBMCs), taken before the second cycle of nivolumab. For the CDR3, the DNA is TGTGCCAGCAGCTTAATACAGGGGTTATACAATGAGCAGTTCTTC. Its protein product is CASSLIQGLYNEQFF.